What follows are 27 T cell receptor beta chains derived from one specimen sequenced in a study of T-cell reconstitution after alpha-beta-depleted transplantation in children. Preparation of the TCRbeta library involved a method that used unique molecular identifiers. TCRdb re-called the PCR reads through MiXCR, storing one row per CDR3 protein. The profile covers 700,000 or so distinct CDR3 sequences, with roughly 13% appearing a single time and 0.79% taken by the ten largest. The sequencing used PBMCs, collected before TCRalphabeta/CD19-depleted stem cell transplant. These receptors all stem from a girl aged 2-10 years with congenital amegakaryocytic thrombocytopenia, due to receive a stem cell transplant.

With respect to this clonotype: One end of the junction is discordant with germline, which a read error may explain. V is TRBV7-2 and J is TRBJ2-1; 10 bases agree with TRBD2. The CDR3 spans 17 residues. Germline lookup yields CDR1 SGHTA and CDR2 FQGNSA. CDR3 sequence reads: CASSLRASGSPYNEQFF. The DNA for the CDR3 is TGTGCCAGCAGCTTAAGGGCTAGCGGGAGTCCTTACAACGAGCAGTTCTTC.

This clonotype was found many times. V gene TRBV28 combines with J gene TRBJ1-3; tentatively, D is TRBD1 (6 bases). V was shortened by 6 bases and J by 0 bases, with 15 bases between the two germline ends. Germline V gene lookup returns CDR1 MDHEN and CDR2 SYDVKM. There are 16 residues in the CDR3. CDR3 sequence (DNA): TGTGCCAGCAGGACACAGGGAAGGGGCTCTGGAAACACCATATATTTT. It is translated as CASRTQGRGSGNTIYF.

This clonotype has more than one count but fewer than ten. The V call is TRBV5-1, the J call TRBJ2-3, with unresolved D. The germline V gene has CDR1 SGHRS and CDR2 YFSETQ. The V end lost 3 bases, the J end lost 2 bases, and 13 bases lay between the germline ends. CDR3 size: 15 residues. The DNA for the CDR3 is TGCGCCAGCAGCTCCCGGAGATTTGACACAGATACGCAGTATTTT. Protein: CASSSRRFDTDTQYF.

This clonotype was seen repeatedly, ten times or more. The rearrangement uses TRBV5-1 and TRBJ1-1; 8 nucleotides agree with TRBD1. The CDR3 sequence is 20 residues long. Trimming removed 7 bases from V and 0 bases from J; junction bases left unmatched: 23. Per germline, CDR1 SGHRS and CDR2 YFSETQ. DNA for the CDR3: TGCGCCAGCCGTTTCACCAGATCTCATCAGGGGGCCGACATGAACACTGAAGCTTTCTTT. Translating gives CASRFTRSHQGADMNTEAFF.

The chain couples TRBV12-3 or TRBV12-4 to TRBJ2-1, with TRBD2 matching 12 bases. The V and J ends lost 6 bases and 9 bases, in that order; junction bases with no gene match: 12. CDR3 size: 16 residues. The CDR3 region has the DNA TGTGCCAGCAGCCCCAGGACTAGCGGGAACTCGGGTGAGCAGTTCTTC. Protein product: CASSPRTSGNSGEQFF.

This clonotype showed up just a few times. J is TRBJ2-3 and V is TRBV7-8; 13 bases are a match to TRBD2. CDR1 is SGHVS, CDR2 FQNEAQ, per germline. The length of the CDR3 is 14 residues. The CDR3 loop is CTSGRAGFSSTQYF. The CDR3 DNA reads TGTACTAGCGGGAGGGCCGGTTTTTCGAGTACGCAGTATTTT.

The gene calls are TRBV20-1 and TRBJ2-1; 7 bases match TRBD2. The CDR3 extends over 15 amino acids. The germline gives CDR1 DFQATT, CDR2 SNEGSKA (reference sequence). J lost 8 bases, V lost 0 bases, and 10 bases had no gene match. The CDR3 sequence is CSAREASGVWYEQFF. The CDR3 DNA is TGCAGTGCTAGAGAGGCGAGCGGGGTGTGGTATGAGCAGTTCTTC.

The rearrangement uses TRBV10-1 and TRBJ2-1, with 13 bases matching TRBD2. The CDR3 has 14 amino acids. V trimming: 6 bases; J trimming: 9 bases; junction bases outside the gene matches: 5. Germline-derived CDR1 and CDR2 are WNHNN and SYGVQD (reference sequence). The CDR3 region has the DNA TGCGCCAGCAGAGCACTAGCGGGAGGGGGTGAGCAGTTCTTC. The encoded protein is CASRALAGGGEQFF.

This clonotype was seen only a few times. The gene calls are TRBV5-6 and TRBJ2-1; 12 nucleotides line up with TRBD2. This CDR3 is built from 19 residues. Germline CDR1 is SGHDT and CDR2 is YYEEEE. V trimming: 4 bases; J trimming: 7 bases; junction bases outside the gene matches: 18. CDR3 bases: TGTGCCAGCAGCATCGAGACTAGCGGGAGAATCATTAAATGGAATGAGCAGTTCTTC. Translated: CASSIETSGRIIKWNEQFF.

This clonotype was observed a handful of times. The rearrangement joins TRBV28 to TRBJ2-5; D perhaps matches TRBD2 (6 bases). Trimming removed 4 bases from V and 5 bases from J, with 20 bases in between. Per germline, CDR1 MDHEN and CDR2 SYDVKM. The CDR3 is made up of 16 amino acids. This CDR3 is CASSSTWSVEGETQYF. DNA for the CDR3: TGTGCCAGCAGTTCCACGTGGTCGGTGGAGGGGGAGACCCAGTACTTC.

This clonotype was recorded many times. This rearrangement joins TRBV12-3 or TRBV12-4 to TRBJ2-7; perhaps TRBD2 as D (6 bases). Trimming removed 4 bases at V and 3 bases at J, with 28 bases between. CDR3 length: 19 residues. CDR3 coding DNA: TGTGCCAGCAGTTCCTTGGACAAGACAACCCGGGACTCTCGCTACGAGCAGTACTTC. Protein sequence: CASSSLDKTTRDSRYEQYF.

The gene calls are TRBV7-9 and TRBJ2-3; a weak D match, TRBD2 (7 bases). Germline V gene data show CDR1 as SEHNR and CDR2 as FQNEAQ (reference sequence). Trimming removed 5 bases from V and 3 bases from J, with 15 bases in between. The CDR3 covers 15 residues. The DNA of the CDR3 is TGTGCCAGCAGCACTTGGAGGGGGGGGACAGATACGCAGTATTTT. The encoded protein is CASSTWRGGTDTQYF.

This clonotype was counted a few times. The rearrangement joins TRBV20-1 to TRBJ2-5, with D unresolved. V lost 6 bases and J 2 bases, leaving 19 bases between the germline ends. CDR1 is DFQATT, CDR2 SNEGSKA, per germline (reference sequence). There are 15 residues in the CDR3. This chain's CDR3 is CSAEKSEAAQETQYF. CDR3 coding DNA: TGCAGTGCCGAGAAAAGCGAGGCAGCACAAGAGACCCAGTACTTC.

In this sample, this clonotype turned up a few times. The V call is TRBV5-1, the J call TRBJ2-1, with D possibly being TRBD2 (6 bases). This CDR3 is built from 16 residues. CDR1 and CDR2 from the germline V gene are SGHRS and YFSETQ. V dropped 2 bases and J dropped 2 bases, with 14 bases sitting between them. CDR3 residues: CASSLLHRGTYNEQFF. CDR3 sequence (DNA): TGCGCCAGCAGCTTATTACACCGCGGGACCTACAATGAGCAGTTCTTC. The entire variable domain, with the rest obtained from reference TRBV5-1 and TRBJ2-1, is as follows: KAGVTQTPRYLIKTRGQQVTLSCSPISGHRSVSWYQQTPGQGLQFLFEYFSETQRNKGNFPGRFSGRQFSNSRSEMNVSTLELGDSALYLCASSLLHRGTYNEQFFGPGTRLTVL.

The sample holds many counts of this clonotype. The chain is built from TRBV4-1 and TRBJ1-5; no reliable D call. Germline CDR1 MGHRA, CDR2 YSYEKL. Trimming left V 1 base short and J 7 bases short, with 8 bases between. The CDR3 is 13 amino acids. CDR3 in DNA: TGCGCCAGCAGCCAAGTACTTCTGCAGCCCCAGCATTTT. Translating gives CASSQVLLQPQHF.

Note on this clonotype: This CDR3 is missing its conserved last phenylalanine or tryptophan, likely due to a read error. The DNA for the CDR3 is TGCAGTGCTAGGGGAGTTCATGAGCAGTTCTCC. It translates to CSARGVHEQFS. The V gene is TRBV20-1, the J gene TRBJ2-1; D may be TRBD2 (5 bases). The CDR3 is made up of 11 amino acids. The V end lost 3 bases, the J end lost 8 bases, and 8 bases lay between the germline ends. Germline V gives CDR1 DFQATT, CDR2 SNEGSKA (reference sequence).

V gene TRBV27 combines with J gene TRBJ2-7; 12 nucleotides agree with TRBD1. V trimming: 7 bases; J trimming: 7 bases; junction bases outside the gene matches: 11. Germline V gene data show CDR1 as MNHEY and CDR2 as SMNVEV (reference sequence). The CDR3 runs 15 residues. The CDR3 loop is CASKTTGTGGLEQYF. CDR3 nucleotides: TGTGCCAGCAAAACAACCGGGACAGGGGGCTTAGAGCAGTACTTC.

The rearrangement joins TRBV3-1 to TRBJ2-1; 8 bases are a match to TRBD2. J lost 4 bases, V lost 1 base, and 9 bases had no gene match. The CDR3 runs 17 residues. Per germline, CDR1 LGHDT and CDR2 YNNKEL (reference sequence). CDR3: CASSQVFLAGSYNEQFF. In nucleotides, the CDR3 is TGTGCCAGCAGCCAAGTGTTCTTAGCGGGGTCTTACAATGAGCAGTTCTTC.

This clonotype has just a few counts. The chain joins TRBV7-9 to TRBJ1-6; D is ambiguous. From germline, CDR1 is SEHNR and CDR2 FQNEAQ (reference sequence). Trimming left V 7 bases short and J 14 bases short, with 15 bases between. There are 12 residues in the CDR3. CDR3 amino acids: CASTVVGEALHF. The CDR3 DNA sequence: TGTGCCAGCACCGTAGTTGGGGAGGCCCTCCACTTT.

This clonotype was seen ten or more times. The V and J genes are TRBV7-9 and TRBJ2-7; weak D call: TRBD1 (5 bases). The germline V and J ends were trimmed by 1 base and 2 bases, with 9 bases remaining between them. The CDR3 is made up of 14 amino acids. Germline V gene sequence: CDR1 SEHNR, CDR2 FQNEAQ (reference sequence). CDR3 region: CASSLGVTAYEQYF. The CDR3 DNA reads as TGTGCCAGCAGCTTAGGGGTGACAGCCTACGAGCAGTACTTC. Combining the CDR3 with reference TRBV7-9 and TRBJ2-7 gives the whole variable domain DTGVSQNPRHKITKRGQNVTFRCDPISEHNRLYWYRQTLGQGPEFLTYFQNEAQLEKSRLLSDRFSAERPKGSFSTLEIQRTEQGDSAMYLCASSLGVTAYEQYFGPGTRLTVT.

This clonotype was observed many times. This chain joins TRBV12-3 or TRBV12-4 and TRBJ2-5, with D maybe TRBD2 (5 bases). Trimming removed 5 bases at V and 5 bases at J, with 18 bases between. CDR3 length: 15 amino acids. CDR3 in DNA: TGTGCCAGCAGTAGACTCACTAGTGGTTGGGAGACCCAGTACTTC. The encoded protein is CASSRLTSGWETQYF.

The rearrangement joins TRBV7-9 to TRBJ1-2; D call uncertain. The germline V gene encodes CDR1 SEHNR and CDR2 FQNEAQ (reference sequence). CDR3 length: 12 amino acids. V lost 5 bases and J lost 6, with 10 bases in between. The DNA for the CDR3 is TGTGCCAGCAGCCCCCGAGGGAATGGCTACACCTTC. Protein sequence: CASSPRGNGYTF.

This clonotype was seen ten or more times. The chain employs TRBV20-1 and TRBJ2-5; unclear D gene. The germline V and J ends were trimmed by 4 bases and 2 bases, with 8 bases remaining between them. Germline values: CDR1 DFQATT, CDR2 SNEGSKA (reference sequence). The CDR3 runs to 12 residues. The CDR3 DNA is TGCAGTGCTATTACAAGACAAGAGACCCAGTACTTC. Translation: CSAITRQETQYF.

CDR3 in DNA: TGCGCCAGCAGCTTCTGGACTAGCCGAGACTACGAGCAGTACTTC. Translated: CASSFWTSRDYEQYF. The chain carries TRBV5-1 and TRBJ2-7, with 8 bases lining up with TRBD2. Germline V gives CDR1 SGHRS, CDR2 YFSETQ. The CDR3 is made up of 15 amino acids. V lost 2 bases and J lost 3; bases outside the gene matches: 7.

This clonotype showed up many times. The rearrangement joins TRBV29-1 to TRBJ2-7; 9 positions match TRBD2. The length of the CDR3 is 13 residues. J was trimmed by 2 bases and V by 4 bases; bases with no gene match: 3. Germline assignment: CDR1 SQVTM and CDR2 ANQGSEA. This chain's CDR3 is CSVGLAVTYEQYF. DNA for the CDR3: TGCAGCGTTGGACTAGCGGTGACCTACGAGCAGTACTTC.

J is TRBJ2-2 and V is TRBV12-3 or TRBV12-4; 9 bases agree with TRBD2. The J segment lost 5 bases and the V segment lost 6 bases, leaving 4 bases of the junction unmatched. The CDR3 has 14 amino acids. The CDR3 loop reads CASRLSGSTGELFF. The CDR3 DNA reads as TGTGCCAGCAGACTTAGCGGGAGTACCGGGGAGCTGTTTTTT.

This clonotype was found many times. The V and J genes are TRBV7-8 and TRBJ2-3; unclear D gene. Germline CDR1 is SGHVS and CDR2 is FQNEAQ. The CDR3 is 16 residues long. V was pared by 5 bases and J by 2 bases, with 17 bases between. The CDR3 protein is CASSPLSLGNTDTQYF. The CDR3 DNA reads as TGTGCCAGCAGCCCGCTAAGTCTGGGGAACACAGATACGCAGTATTTT. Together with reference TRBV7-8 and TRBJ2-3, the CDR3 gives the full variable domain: GAGVSQSPRYKVAKRGQDVALRCDPISGHVSLFWYQQALGQGPEFLTYFQNEAQLDKSGLPSDRFFAERPEGSVSTLKIQRTQQEDSAVYLCASSPLSLGNTDTQYFGPGTRLTVL.